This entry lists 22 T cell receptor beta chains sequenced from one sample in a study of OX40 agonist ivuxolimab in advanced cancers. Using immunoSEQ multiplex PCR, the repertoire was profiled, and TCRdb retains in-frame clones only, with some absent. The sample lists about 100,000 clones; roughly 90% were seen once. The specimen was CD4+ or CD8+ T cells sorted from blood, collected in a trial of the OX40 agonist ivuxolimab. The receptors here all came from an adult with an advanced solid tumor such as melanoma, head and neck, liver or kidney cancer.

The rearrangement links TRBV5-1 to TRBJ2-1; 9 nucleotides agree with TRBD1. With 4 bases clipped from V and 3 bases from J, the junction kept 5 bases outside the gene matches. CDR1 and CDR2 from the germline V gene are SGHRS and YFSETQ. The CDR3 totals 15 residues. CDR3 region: CASSLGQGSYNEQFF. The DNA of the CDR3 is TGCGCCAGCAGCCTGGGACAGGGAAGCTACAATGAGCAGTTCTTC.

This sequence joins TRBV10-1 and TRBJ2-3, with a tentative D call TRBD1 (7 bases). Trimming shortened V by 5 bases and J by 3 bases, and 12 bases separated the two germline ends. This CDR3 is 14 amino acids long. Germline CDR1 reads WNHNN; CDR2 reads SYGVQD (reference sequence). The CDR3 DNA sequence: TGCGCCAGCAGTCCACAGGGGAGGACAGATACGCAGTATTTT. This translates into CASSPQGRTDTQYF.

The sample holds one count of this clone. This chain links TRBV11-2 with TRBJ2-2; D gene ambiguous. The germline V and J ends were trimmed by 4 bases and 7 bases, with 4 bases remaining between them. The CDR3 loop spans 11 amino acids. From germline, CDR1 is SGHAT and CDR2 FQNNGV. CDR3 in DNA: TGTGCCAGCAGCTCGGACGGGGAGCTGTTTTTT. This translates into CASSSDGELFF.

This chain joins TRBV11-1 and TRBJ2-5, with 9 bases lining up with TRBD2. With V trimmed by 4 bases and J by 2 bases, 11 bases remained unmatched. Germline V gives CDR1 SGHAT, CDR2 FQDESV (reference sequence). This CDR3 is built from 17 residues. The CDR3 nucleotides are TGTGCCAGCAGCTCCCCGGGCACTAGCGGGCCACAAGAGACCCAGTACTTC. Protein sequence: CASSSPGTSGPQETQYF.

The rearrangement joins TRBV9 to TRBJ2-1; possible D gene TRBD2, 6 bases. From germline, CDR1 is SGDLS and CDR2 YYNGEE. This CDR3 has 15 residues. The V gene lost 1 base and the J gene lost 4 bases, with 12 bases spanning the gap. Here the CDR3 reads CASSVSEGPYNEQFF. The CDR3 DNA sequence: TGTGCCAGCAGCGTATCGGAGGGGCCGTACAATGAGCAGTTCTTC.

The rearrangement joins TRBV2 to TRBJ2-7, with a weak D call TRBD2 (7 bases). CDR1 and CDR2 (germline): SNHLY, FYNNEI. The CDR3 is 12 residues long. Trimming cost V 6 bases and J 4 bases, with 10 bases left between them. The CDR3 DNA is TGTGCCAGCAGGGGGGGGCAGTACGAGCAGTACTTC. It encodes CASRGGQYEQYF.

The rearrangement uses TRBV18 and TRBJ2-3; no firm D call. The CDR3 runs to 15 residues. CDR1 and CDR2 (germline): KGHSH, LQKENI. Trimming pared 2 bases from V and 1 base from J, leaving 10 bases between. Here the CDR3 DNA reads TGTGCCAGCTCACCAGTTCCCAGCGGCACAGATACGCAGTATTTT. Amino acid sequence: CASSPVPSGTDTQYF.

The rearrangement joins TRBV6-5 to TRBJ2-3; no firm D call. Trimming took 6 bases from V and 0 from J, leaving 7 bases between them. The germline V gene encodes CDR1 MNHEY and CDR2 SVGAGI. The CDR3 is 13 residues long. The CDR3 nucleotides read TGTGCCAGCAGGAAGGACAGCACAGATACGCAGTATTTT. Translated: CASRKDSTDTQYF.

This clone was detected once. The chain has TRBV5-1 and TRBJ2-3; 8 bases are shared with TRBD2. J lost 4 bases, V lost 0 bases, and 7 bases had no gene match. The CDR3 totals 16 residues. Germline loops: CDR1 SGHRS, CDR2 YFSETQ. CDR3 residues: CASSLVSGSRADTQYF. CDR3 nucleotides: TGCGCCAGCAGCTTGGTAAGCGGGAGCAGGGCAGATACGCAGTATTTT. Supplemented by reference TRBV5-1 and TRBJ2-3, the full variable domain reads KAGVTQTPRYLIKTRGQQVTLSCSPISGHRSVSWYQQTPGQGLQFLFEYFSETQRNKGNFPGRFSGRQFSNSRSEMNVSTLELGDSALYLCASSLVSGSRADTQYFGPGTRLTVL.

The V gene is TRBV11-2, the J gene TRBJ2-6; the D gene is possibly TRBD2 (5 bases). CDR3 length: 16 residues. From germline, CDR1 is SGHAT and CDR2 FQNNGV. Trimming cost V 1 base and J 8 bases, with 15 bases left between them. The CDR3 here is CASSLVGGSSPNVLTF. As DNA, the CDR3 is TGTGCCAGCAGCTTAGTCGGTGGGAGTTCACCCAACGTCCTGACTTTC.

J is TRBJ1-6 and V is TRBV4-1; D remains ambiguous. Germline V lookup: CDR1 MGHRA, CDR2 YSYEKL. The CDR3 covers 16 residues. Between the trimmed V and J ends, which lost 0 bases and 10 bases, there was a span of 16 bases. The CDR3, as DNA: TGCGCCAGCAGCCAAGATCCCATACTCACACTATCACCCCTCCACTTT. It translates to CASSQDPILTLSPLHF.

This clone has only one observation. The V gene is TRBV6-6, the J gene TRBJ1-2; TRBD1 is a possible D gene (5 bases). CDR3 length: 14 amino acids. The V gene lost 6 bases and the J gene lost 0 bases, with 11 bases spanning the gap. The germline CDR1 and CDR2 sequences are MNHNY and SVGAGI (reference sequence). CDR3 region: CASSNTRANYGYTF. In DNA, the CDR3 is TGTGCCAGCAGCAACACCAGGGCTAACTATGGCTACACCTTC.

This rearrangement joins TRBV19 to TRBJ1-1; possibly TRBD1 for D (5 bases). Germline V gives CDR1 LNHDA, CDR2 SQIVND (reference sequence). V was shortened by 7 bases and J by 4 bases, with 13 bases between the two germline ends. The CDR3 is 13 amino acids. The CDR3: CASKRGDVTEAFF. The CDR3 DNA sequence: TGTGCCAGTAAGAGGGGTGATGTCACTGAAGCTTTCTTT.

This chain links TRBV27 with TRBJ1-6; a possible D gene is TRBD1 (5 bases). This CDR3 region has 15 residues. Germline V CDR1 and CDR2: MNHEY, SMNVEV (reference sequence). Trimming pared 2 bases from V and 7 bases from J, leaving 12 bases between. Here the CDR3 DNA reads TGTGCCAGCAGTTTAAGACAGCTGACGAATTCACCCCTCCACTTT. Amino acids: CASSLRQLTNSPLHF.

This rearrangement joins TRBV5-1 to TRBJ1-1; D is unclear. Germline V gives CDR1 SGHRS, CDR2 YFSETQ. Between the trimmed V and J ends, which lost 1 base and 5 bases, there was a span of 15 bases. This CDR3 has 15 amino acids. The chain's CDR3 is CASSLRAWGRTEAFF. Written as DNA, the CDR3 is TGCGCCAGCAGCTTGAGAGCCTGGGGTAGGACTGAAGCTTTCTTT.

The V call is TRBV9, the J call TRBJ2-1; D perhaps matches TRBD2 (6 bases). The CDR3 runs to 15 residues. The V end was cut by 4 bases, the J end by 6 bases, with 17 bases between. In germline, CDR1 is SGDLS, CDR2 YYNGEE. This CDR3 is CASSPRGGMVNEQFF. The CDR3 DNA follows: TGTGCCAGCAGCCCTAGGGGCGGGATGGTCAATGAGCAGTTCTTC.

CDR3 bases: TGTGCCATCAGTGAGTCGACGAGCGAGTATAATTCACCCCTCCACTTT. Translation gives CAISESTSEYNSPLHF. The chain combines TRBV10-3 with TRBJ1-6; unclear D gene. The CDR3 extends over 16 amino acids. CDR1 is ENHRY and CDR2 is SYGVKD in the germline V gene. Trimming left V 0 bases short and J 4 bases short, with 10 bases between.

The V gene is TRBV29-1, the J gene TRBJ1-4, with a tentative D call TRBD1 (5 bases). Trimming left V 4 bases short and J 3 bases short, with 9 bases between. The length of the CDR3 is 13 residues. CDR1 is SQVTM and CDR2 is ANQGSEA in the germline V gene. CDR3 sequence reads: CSVGTGANEKLFF. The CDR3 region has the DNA TGCAGCGTTGGGACGGGGGCTAATGAAAAACTGTTTTTT.

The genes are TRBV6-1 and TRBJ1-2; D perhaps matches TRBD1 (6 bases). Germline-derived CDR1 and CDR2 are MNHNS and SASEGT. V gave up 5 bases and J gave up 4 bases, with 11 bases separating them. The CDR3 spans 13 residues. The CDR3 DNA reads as TGTGCCAGCAGTCCCGACAGGAGCTATGGCTACACCTTC. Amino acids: CASSPDRSYGYTF.

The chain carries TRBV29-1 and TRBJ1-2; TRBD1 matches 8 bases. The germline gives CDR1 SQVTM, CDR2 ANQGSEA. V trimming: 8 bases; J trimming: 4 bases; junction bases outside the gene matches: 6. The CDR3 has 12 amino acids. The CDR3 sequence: CSILRGLYGYTF. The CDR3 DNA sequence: TGCAGCATACTCAGGGGGCTCTATGGCTACACCTTC. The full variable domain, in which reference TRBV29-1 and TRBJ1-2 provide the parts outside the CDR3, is SAVISQKPSRDICQRGTSLTIQCQVDSQVTMMFWYRQQPGQSLTLIATANQGSEATYESGFVIDKFPISRPNLTFSTLTVSNMSPEDSSIYLCSILRGLYGYTFGSGTRLTVV.

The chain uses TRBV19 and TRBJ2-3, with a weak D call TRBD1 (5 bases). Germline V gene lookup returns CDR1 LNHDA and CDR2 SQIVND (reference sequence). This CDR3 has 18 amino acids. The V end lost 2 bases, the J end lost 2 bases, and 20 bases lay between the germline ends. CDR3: CASSITPSTATITDTQYF. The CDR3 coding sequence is TGTGCCAGTAGTATAACCCCCTCGACAGCGACAATCACAGATACGCAGTATTTT.

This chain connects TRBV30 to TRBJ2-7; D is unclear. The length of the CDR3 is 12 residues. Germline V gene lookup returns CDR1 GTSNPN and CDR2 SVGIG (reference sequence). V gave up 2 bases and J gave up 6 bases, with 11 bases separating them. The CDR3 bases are TGTGCCTGGAGTAACCATAACCGCGAGCAGTACTTC. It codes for CAWSNHNREQYF.